These T cell receptor beta chains were read from a single sample in a study of cytomegalovirus exposure and HLA in healthy donors. Clones were sequenced by immunoSEQ multiplex PCR, and TCRdb holds only the in-frame ones, with some missing. The sample lists about 49,000 clones, approximately 90% occurring once. Sequencing used PBMCs. The source is a man younger than 35 in good health and CMV-seronegative. Each CDR3 is given with its conserved first and last residue. The order of the fields is J gene, V gene, D gene, CDR3 protein. D genes are given only for firm matches.

TRBJ2-5	TRBV10-3	TRBD2	CAISGGTSRSQETQYF
TRBJ2-3	TRBV7-2	TRBD1	CASSLGTGTGDTQYF
TRBJ2-5	TRBV28	-	CASSFLRDSQETQYF
TRBJ2-1	TRBV28	TRBD1	CASSKPGQGRSEQFF
TRBJ1-4	TRBV19	-	CASSIQGEKLFF
TRBJ2-7	TRBV18	-	CASSKERVPRLEQYF
TRBJ2-5	TRBV9	TRBD1	CASSTSGGAGETQYF
TRBJ1-1	TRBV4-2	-	CASSQDGGANTEAFF
TRBJ1-2	TRBV29-1	-	CSVHRQPPNYGYTF
TRBJ1-5	TRBV7-6	-	CASSLGVRGSNQPQHF
TRBJ2-7	TRBV5-1	-	CASSLIGYEQYF
TRBJ2-1	TRBV12-5	-	CASGLKFGQFF
TRBJ2-7	TRBV7-3	-	CASSSGFRTYEQYF
TRBJ2-1	TRBV5-3	TRBD2	CARSRPWGRGEQFF
TRBJ2-5	TRBV18	TRBD1	CASSPTLDRGIVETQYF
TRBJ2-7	TRBV11-2	TRBD1	CASSERTGSSYEQYF
TRBJ2-1	TRBV4-2	TRBD2	CASSPRTSGRKNEQFF
TRBJ2-1	TRBV28	TRBD2	CASSRRTGLDFYNEQFF
TRBJ1-4	TRBV6-5	TRBD1	CASSYTQGASEKLFF
TRBJ2-7	TRBV7-8	TRBD2	CASSLLGTSGTYEQYF
TRBJ2-3	TRBV28	-	CASAGAGESTDTQYF
TRBJ2-7	TRBV7-2	-	CASSSRPDSYEQYF
TRBJ2-1	TRBV9	TRBD2	CASSYGLAGDNEQFF
TRBJ1-5	TRBV7-2	-	CASSSSSSQPQHF
TRBJ1-2	TRBV6-5	-	CASSYDDSNYYGYTF
TRBJ2-1	TRBV9	TRBD2	CASSVASGDAEQFF
TRBJ1-5	TRBV2	TRBD1	CASRDGTVGQPQHF
TRBJ2-3	TRBV25-1	TRBD2	CASSQSIIAGTVDTQYF
TRBJ2-7	TRBV2	-	CASSVGKIYEQYF
TRBJ1-2	TRBV5-8	-	CASSSGGSNYGYTF
TRBJ1-5	TRBV28	-	CASSGISPLGQPQHF
TRBJ2-2	TRBV7-8	-	CASSLGLTTTGELFF
TRBJ1-1	TRBV7-9	-	CASSPRVVNTEAFF
TRBJ2-7	TRBV5-6	TRBD2	CASSPGTSGYEQYF
TRBJ1-5	TRBV7-8	-	CASSPRATGTYSNQPQHF
TRBJ2-1	TRBV11-2	TRBD2	CASSSSNLAGSSYNEQFF
TRBJ2-5	TRBV28	TRBD2	CASSPWGRETRETQYF